Listed below are T cell receptor beta chains from one sample, sequenced in a study of T cell repertoires in cytomegalovirus infection. TCRdb redid the calling of the reads with MiXCR, one entry per CDR3 protein. The sample contains some 180,000 distinct CDR3 sequences, under 25% of which appear only once. Sequencing was done on a sample of PBMCs. The receptors were sampled from a human donor in good health (CMV status not recorded). Some clones in this sample may be carry-over from other donors' samples. Both conserved end residues are part of each CDR3. Fields, in order: D gene, J gene, clone size, V gene, CDR3 protein, CDR3 DNA. The D gene is left open where the match is weak. The listing skips clone size in some rows; elsewhere it reads once, few, many or a size class.

D: TRBD1
J: TRBJ2-3
size: -
V: TRBV20-1
CDR3: CSAEDRGVSTDTQYF
DNA: TGCAGTGCAGAGGACAGGGGGGTAAGCACAGATACGCAGTATTTT

D: -
J: TRBJ2-7
size: few
V: TRBV19
CDR3: CASSIGIADEQYF
DNA: TGTGCCAGTAGTATCGGAATAGCGGACGAGCAGTACTTC

D: -
J: TRBJ2-7
size: -
V: TRBV7-4
CDR3: CASSIYTVGQYF
DNA: TGTGCCAGCAGCATCTACACTGTTGGGCAGTACTTC

D: -
J: TRBJ2-5
size: many
V: TRBV6-2/TRBV6-3
CDR3: CASSPDQETQYF
DNA: TGTGCCAGCTCGCCAGACCAAGAGACCCAGTACTTC

D: TRBD1
J: TRBJ1-5
size: few
V: TRBV9
CDR3: CASSASTGGYQPQHF
DNA: TGTGCCAGCAGCGCTTCGACAGGGGGCTATCAGCCCCAGCATTTT

D: -
J: TRBJ2-1
size: many
V: TRBV11-3
CDR3: CASSSVQGLAYNEQFF
DNA: TGTGCCAGCAGCTCGGTTCAGGGTCTGGCCTACAATGAGCAGTTCTTC

D: -
J: TRBJ2-5
size: many
V: TRBV7-2
CDR3: CASSLRQQETQYF
DNA: TGTGCCAGCAGCTTAAGACAGCAAGAGACCCAGTACTTC

D: -
J: TRBJ2-1
size: few
V: TRBV5-1
CDR3: CASSLAVGAYNEQFF
DNA: TGCGCCAGCAGCTTGGCGGTGGGGGCTTACAATGAGCAGTTCTTC

D: -
J: TRBJ2-5
size: once
V: TRBV3-1
CDR3: CASSQSETQETQYF
DNA: TGTGCCAGCAGTCAGAGCGAGACTCAAGAGACCCAGTACTTC

D: -
J: TRBJ1-1
size: many
V: TRBV7-3
CDR3: CASSLYGENTEAFF
DNA: TGTGCCAGCAGCTTATATGGAGAGAACACTGAAGCTTTCTTT

D: -
J: TRBJ2-7
size: few
V: TRBV6-5
CDR3: CASSYRMRSYDPYEQYF
DNA: TGTGCCAGCAGTTACCGTATGAGGTCCTATGACCCCTACGAGCAGTACTTC

D: -
J: TRBJ1-4
size: many
V: TRBV7-8
CDR3: CASSALPNGNEKLFF
DNA: TGTGCCAGCAGCGCGCTTCCAAATGGAAATGAAAAACTGTTTTTT

D: TRBD2
J: TRBJ2-7
size: -
V: TRBV6-6
CDR3: CASRSRTSGTSDEQYF
DNA: TGTGCCAGCAGATCCCGGACTAGCGGGACCTCCGACGAGCAGTACTTC

D: -
J: TRBJ1-6
size: many
V: TRBV7-8
CDR3: CASSLGPKYNSPLHF
DNA: TGTGCCAGCAGCTTAGGACCGAAGTATAATTCACCCCTCCACTTT

D: TRBD1
J: TRBJ1-1
size: many
V: TRBV6-6
CDR3: CASSPTGGVTEAFF
DNA: TGTGCCAGCAGTCCGACAGGGGGCGTAACTGAAGCTTTCTTT

D: TRBD2
J: TRBJ2-1
size: many
V: TRBV7-2
CDR3: CASSSSGISYNEQFF
DNA: TGTGCCAGCAGTTCTAGCGGGATCTCCTACAATGAGCAGTTCTTC

D: TRBD2
J: TRBJ2-7
size: many
V: TRBV7-2
CDR3: CASSLTSGPSYEQYF
DNA: TGTGCCAGCAGCTTGACTAGCGGACCGTCCTACGAGCAGTACTTC

D: TRBD1
J: TRBJ1-2
size: -
V: TRBV7-8
CDR3: CASRPTGTKRLLGYTF
DNA: TGTGCCAGCAGACCGACAGGGACGAAGAGGCTATTAGGCTACACCTTC

D: TRBD2
J: TRBJ2-7
size: -
V: TRBV20-1
CDR3: CSARVAGAPLRGEQYF
DNA: TGCAGTGCTAGAGTAGCGGGGGCCCCGCTAAGGGGCGAGCAGTACTTC

D: -
J: TRBJ2-1
size: many
V: TRBV19
CDR3: CASSRGYYNEQFF
DNA: TGTGCCAGTAGTCGCGGATACTACAATGAGCAGTTCTTC

D: TRBD1
J: TRBJ1-4
size: few
V: TRBV20-1
CDR3: CSAQASGTGGEKLFF
DNA: TGCAGTGCCCAAGCCTCAGGGACAGGGGGTGAAAAACTGTTTTTT

D: -
J: TRBJ1-2
size: many
V: TRBV6-5
CDR3: CASSYSTQGLNYGYTF
DNA: TGTGCCAGCAGTTACTCGACCCAGGGGCTCAACTATGGCTACACCTTC

D: TRBD2
J: TRBJ2-2
size: few
V: TRBV12-5
CDR3: CASGPSGENTGELFF
DNA: TGTGCTAGTGGCCCTAGCGGGGAGAACACCGGGGAGCTGTTTTTT

D: TRBD1
J: TRBJ2-7
size: -
V: TRBV10-3
CDR3: CAISESFPRQGDGEQYF
DNA: TGTGCCATCAGTGAGTCGTTTCCGAGACAGGGGGACGGCGAGCAGTACTTC

D: -
J: TRBJ2-4
size: once
V: TRBV2
CDR3: CASSEAGGVNIQYF
DNA: TGTGCCAGCAGTGAAGCGGGGGGCGTAAACATTCAGTACTTC

D: TRBD1
J: TRBJ2-3
size: many
V: TRBV5-6
CDR3: CASSYPGTGTDTQYF
DNA: TGTGCCAGCAGCTATCCGGGGACAGGCACAGATACGCAGTATTTT

D: -
J: TRBJ2-7
size: many
V: TRBV12-3/TRBV12-4
CDR3: CASSLLPTEQYF
DNA: TGTGCCAGCAGTTTATTACCGACCGAGCAGTACTTC

D: -
J: TRBJ1-4
size: -
V: TRBV20-1
CDR3: CSATSQGGTNEKLFF
DNA: TGCAGTGCGACGAGTCAGGGTGGGACTAATGAAAAACTGTTTTTT

D: -
J: TRBJ2-7
size: few
V: TRBV28
CDR3: CASSSVHSHEQYF
DNA: TGTGCCAGCAGTTCCGTGCATTCTCACGAGCAGTACTTC

D: -
J: TRBJ2-1
size: many
V: TRBV11-2
CDR3: CASSMWEGYQANEQFF
DNA: TGTGCCAGCAGCATGTGGGAAGGCTATCAGGCCAATGAGCAGTTCTTC

D: TRBD2
J: TRBJ2-1
size: many
V: TRBV12-3/TRBV12-4
CDR3: CASSFTRSAGGRNEQFF
DNA: TGTGCCAGCAGTTTTACGCGGTCAGCGGGGGGGCGTAATGAGCAGTTCTTC

D: -
J: TRBJ1-4
size: few
V: TRBV7-6
CDR3: CASSALGGFGEKLFF
DNA: TGTGCCAGCAGCGCCCTAGGGGGGTTCGGTGAAAAACTGTTTTTT

D: TRBD1
J: TRBJ2-1
size: many
V: TRBV12-3/TRBV12-4
CDR3: CASRSDRGRQVSDNEQFF
DNA: TGTGCCAGCAGATCGGACAGGGGGCGTCAGGTTTCTGACAATGAGCAGTTCTTC

D: -
J: TRBJ1-1
size: -
V: TRBV27
CDR3: CASSPEGGRDNTEAFF
DNA: TGTGCCAGCAGTCCCGAGGGGGGGCGGGATAACACTGAAGCTTTCTTT

D: TRBD1
J: TRBJ2-7
size: -
V: TRBV4-3
CDR3: CASSPRQGVTYEQYF
DNA: TGCGCCAGCAGCCCACGACAGGGGGTTACCTACGAGCAGTACTTC

D: -
J: TRBJ2-7
size: many
V: TRBV7-9
CDR3: CASSLGASGSSYEQYF
DNA: TGTGCCAGCAGCTTAGGGGCATCGGGCAGTTCCTACGAGCAGTACTTC

D: -
J: TRBJ2-2
size: few
V: TRBV5-4
CDR3: CASSLGGAGTGELFF
DNA: TGTGCCAGCAGCTTGGGGGGGGCCGGAACCGGGGAGCTGTTTTTT

D: TRBD2
J: TRBJ2-3
size: once
V: TRBV2
CDR3: CASRVSGGLNTDTQYF
DNA: TGTGCCAGCAGGGTTAGCGGGGGGCTCAACACAGATACGCAGTATTTT

D: -
J: TRBJ2-5
size: few
V: TRBV18
CDR3: CASSPRARRRGETQYF
DNA: TGTGCCAGCTCACCGAGGGCTAGAAGAAGAGGAGAGACCCAGTACTTC

D: -
J: TRBJ2-2
size: many
V: TRBV7-2
CDR3: CASCPSTNTGELFF
DNA: TGTGCCAGCTGCCCCTCCACGAACACCGGGGAGCTGTTTTTT

D: -
J: TRBJ1-1
size: few
V: TRBV27
CDR3: CASSLIRGATEAFF
DNA: TGTGCCAGCAGTTTAATAAGGGGGGCCACTGAAGCTTTCTTT

D: TRBD2
J: TRBJ2-7
size: -
V: TRBV29-1
CDR3: CSVAQTSGSPEQYF
DNA: TGCAGCGTCGCTCAGACTAGCGGGAGTCCTGAGCAGTACTTC